This T cell receptor beta chain was identified in a study of OX40 agonist ivuxolimab in advanced cancers. Study conclusions and caveats: Certain nonresponding patients likewise had low normalized T-cell clonal expansion. CD4+ and CD8+ T cells in blood underwent clonal expansion by week 6 at 0.1 to 3.0 mg/kg.

Concerning this clone: Its target is not known.

Germline loops: CDR1 SGHAT, CDR2 FQNNGV. This CDR3 has 13 amino acids. Trimming pared 5 bases from V and 2 bases from J, leaving 4 bases between. The method was immunoSEQ multiplex PCR; TCRdb's version includes in-frame clones alone and lacks a portion of them. The sample has fewer than 200,000 clones, roughly 94% seen once. This clonotype originated in an adult with an advanced solid tumor such as melanoma, head and neck, liver or kidney cancer. Sequencing used CD4+ or CD8+ T cells sorted from blood, obtained in a trial of the OX40 agonist ivuxolimab. The V and J genes are TRBV11-2 and TRBJ2-6, with D unclear. The chain's CDR3 is CASSRTGANVLTF. CDR3 sequence (DNA): TGTGCCAGCAGCCGAACTGGGGCCAACGTCCTGACTTTC.